These 16 T cell receptor beta chains were sequenced from one sample in a study of blood T cell repertoires in COVID-19. The protocol was immunoSEQ multiplex PCR, while the TCRdb copy is restricted to in-frame clones and leaves out a portion. Of roughly 120,000 clones listed, about 92% are singletons. Specimen: peripheral blood. Receptors were obtained from a man between 60 and 75 years old with COVID-19, enrolled during active disease.

This chain links TRBV9 with TRBJ1-3; weak D call: TRBD1 (5 bases). Germline V gene lookup returns CDR1 SGDLS and CDR2 YYNGEE. This CDR3 is built from 16 residues. V lost 4 bases to trimming and J lost 4 bases, with 18 bases between them. This CDR3 reads CASSTVGQGGGNTIYF. CDR3 DNA sequence: TGTGCCAGCAGCACAGTGGGTCAGGGCGGCGGAAACACCATATATTTT.

V gene TRBV10-1 combines with J gene TRBJ2-2; a possible D gene is TRBD2 (6 bases). Germline CDR1 reads WNHNN; CDR2 reads SYGVQD (reference sequence). There are 14 residues in the CDR3. The V end lost 6 bases, the J end lost 7 bases, and 15 bases lay between the germline ends. The chain's CDR3 is CASRGSGEYGELFF. The CDR3 DNA sequence: TGCGCCAGCAGGGGCTCGGGAGAATACGGGGAGCTGTTTTTT.

The chain has TRBV19 and TRBJ1-4; D remains ambiguous. Germline V lookup: CDR1 LNHDA, CDR2 SQIVND (reference sequence). Trimming took 10 bases from V and 0 from J, leaving 18 bases between them. The CDR3 has 16 residues. The CDR3 reads CATAAGIWATNEKLFF. CDR3 in DNA: TGTGCCACTGCAGCCGGGATTTGGGCAACTAATGAAAAACTGTTTTTT. The full variable domain, in which reference TRBV19 and TRBJ1-4 provide the parts outside the CDR3, is DGGITQSPKYLFRKEGQNVTLSCEQNLNHDAMYWYRQDPGQGLRLIYYSQIVNDFQKGDIAEGYSVSREKKESFPLTVTSAQKNPTAFYLCATAAGIWATNEKLFFGSGTQLSVL.

The rearrangement uses TRBV5-1 and TRBJ2-2; 10 bases agree with TRBD2. From germline, CDR1 is SGHRS and CDR2 YFSETQ. The CDR3 is made up of 15 amino acids. V shed 4 bases, J shed 6 bases, and the junction held 6 bases outside the gene matches. CDR3 sequence reads: CASSPSGRESGELFF. CDR3 DNA: TGCGCCAGCAGCCCCAGCGGGAGGGAATCCGGGGAGCTGTTTTTT.

The chain uses TRBV6-5 and TRBJ1-2; possible D gene TRBD1, 6 bases. The CDR3 spans 13 residues. In germline, CDR1 is MNHEY, CDR2 SVGAGI. Trimming removed 4 bases from V and 8 bases from J, with 14 bases in between. The CDR3 spells CASSLEGVGGYTF. CDR3 in DNA: TGTGCCAGCAGTTTAGAGGGGGTAGGCGGCTACACCTTC.

This chain connects TRBV24-1 to TRBJ2-3; 7 bases are a match to TRBD1. Germline loops: CDR1 KGHDR, CDR2 SFDVKD. The V segment lost 5 bases and the J segment 2 bases; nucleotides outside the gene matches: 6. The CDR3 extends over 15 amino acids. In DNA, the CDR3 is TGTGCCACCAGTGGACCCGGGACAGACACAGATACGCAGTATTTT. It yields the protein CATSGPGTDTDTQYF.

The chain has TRBV11-3 and TRBJ1-1; tentative D call: TRBD1 (6 bases). V was pared by 8 bases and J by 3 bases, with 22 bases between. CDR1 is SGHNT and CDR2 is YENEEA in the germline V gene. This CDR3 has 16 amino acids. CDR3 DNA: TGTGCCAGCCGCCCCCCGTTGGGGGGGCGAGACACTGAAGCTTTCTTT. The encoded protein is CASRPPLGGRDTEAFF.

The CDR3 DNA is TGTGCCAGTAGTACCATAGCGGGGGGCTACAATGAGCAGTTCTTC. Amino acids: CASSTIAGGYNEQFF. The chain uses TRBV19 and TRBJ2-1, with 10 positions matching TRBD2. Germline loops: CDR1 LNHDA, CDR2 SQIVND (reference sequence). V was clipped by 4 bases and J by 3 bases; unmatched bases: 3. This CDR3 region has 15 residues.

A single count supports this clone. The chain joins TRBV28 to TRBJ1-6, with 7 bases that match TRBD1. Germline lookup yields CDR1 MDHEN and CDR2 SYDVKM. This CDR3 spans 14 amino acids. J gave up 6 bases and V 6 bases, and 5 bases lay outside the gene matches. CDR3: CASSQGTVNSPLHF. CDR3 in DNA: TGTGCCAGCAGCCAAGGGACAGTTAATTCACCCCTCCACTTT.

The V gene is TRBV18, the J gene TRBJ2-1; TRBD2 agrees at 9 bases. V shed 3 bases, J shed 6 bases, and the junction held 6 bases outside the gene matches. Per the germline V gene, CDR1 is KGHSH and CDR2 is LQKENI. CDR3 size: 15 residues. CDR3 nucleotide sequence: TGTGCCAGCTCACCCTTCGGACTAGCGAGCAATGAGCAGTTCTTC. This encodes CASSPFGLASNEQFF.

The V call is TRBV30, the J call TRBJ1-5; TRBD1 is a possible D gene (5 bases). This CDR3 spans 18 amino acids. Looked up from germline, CDR1 is GTSNPN and CDR2 is SVGIG (reference sequence). The V and J ends lost 3 bases and 0 bases respectively, with 21 bases between them. CDR3: CAWSSDRGSRYSNQPQHF. CDR3 DNA: TGTGCCTGGAGCTCCGATAGGGGCAGCCGATATAGCAATCAGCCCCAGCATTTT. Together with reference TRBV30 and TRBJ1-5, the CDR3 gives the full variable domain: SQTIHQWPATLVQPVGSPLSLECTVEGTSNPNLYWYRQAAGRGLQLLFYSVGIGQISSEVPQNLSASRPQDRQFILSSKKLLLSDSGFYLCAWSSDRGSRYSNQPQHFGDGTRLSIL.

The V and J genes are TRBV6-2 or TRBV6-3 and TRBJ1-2, with 8 nucleotides matching TRBD1. CDR1 is MNHEY and CDR2 is SVGEGT in the germline V gene. Germline trimming cut 5 bases from V and 7 bases from J; bases unmatched to any gene: 9. The CDR3 consists of 14 residues. The CDR3 DNA reads TGTGCCAGCAGTCGGGGACAGGCGTCCGGTGGCTACACCTTC. The encoded protein is CASSRGQASGGYTF.

The chain has TRBV29-1 and TRBJ2-5, with 7 bases identical to TRBD2. Per the germline V gene, CDR1 is SQVTM and CDR2 is ANQGSEA. J gave up 4 bases and V 8 bases, and 7 bases lay outside the gene matches. The CDR3 is made up of 12 amino acids. The CDR3 nucleotides are TGCAGCTTCGGGACTATTGGAGAGACCCAGTACTTC. Amino acid sequence: CSFGTIGETQYF.

The rearrangement uses TRBV11-2 and TRBJ2-1, with 8 positions matching TRBD2. Trimming removed 6 bases from V and 7 bases from J; junction bases left unmatched: 2. CDR3 size: 12 residues. Germline V lookup: CDR1 SGHAT, CDR2 FQNNGV. The CDR3 bases are TGTGCCAGCAGTCGGGGGGGAAATGAGCAGTTCTTC. Translated, it gives CASSRGGNEQFF.

The V call is TRBV11-3, the J call TRBJ2-1; 8 bases line up with TRBD2. The V segment lost 4 bases and the J segment 0 bases; nucleotides outside the gene matches: 5. The CDR3 runs to 16 residues. Germline CDR1 is SGHNT and CDR2 is YENEEA. The CDR3 loop is CASSYIAGRSYNEQFF. The CDR3 coding sequence is TGTGCCAGCAGCTACATAGCGGGACGCTCCTACAATGAGCAGTTCTTC.

The chain joins TRBV6-5 to TRBJ1-2; TRBD1 aligns across 8 bases. This CDR3 has 12 residues. Germline CDR1 MNHEY, CDR2 SVGAGI. V gave up 6 bases and J gave up 6 bases; unmatched junction bases: 3. The CDR3 spells CASRGQVDGYTF. Written as DNA, the CDR3 is TGTGCCAGCAGGGGACAGGTGGATGGCTACACCTTC.